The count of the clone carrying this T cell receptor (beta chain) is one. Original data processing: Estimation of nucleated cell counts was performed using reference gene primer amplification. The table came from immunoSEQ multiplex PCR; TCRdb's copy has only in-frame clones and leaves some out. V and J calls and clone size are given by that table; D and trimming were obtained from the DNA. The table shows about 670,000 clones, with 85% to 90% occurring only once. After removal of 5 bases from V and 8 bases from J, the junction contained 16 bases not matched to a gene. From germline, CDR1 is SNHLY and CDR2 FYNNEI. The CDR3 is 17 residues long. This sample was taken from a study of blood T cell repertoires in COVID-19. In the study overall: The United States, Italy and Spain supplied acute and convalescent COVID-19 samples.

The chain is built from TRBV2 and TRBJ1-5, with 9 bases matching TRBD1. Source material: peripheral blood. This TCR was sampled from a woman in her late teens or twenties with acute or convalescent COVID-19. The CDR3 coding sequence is TGTGCCAGCAGTTTCTCCACCCCGGGACAGGGATTTAAGCCCCAGCATTTT. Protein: CASSFSTPGQGFKPQHF.